The present T cell receptor (beta chain) was sequenced within a study of T cells in women clearing cervical HPV infection. Study as a whole: Case blood was drawn when the lesion was first found; control blood after infection became undetectable.

General study results and limits: Cases carried less TRBV6-7 than controls: roughly 0.12% versus 0.17%.

CDR1 SNHLY and CDR2 FYNNEI come from the germline V gene. The CDR3 spans 12 residues. V was shortened by 7 bases and J by 8 bases, with 12 bases between the two germline ends. Comments on this clone: The antigen is not known. The CDR3 end is not reached by the read, which stops 3 residues before it; the germline J gene fills it in.

Repertoires were generated with immunoSEQ multiplex PCR, while TCRdb's copy carries only in-frame clones and drops some. This table lists about 16,000 clones. This chain uses TRBV2 with TRBJ2-1, with a possible D match to TRBD1 (6 bases). The sample comprised blood buffy coat. This sequence was found in a woman between 18 and 69 years old with a cervical HPV16 infection that either progressed to CIN3+ or cleared (not recorded which). The chain's CDR3 is CASKREGDEQFF. CDR3 bases read: TGTGCCAGCAAGAGAGAGGGGGATGAG.